These 21 T cell receptor beta chains originate from one sample sequenced in a study of blood T cell repertoires in COVID-19. TCRdb's copy holds only in-frame clones and misses some; the assay was immunoSEQ multiplex PCR. The profile shows 200,000 to 300,000 clones, about 80% of them singletons. The sequenced sample was peripheral blood. The receptor source for this set is a human donor in a cohort sampled during active COVID-19.

The gene calls are TRBV11-2 and TRBJ2-7, with 7 bases fitting TRBD1. The CDR3 runs 15 residues. Germline CDR1 and CDR2: SGHAT and FQNNGV. The V and J ends lost 3 bases and 1 base, in that order; junction bases with no gene match: 6. The chain's CDR3 is CASSLGTDPSYEQYF. CDR3 DNA sequence: TGTGCCAGCAGCTTGGGGACAGATCCATCCTACGAGCAGTACTTC.

The chain combines TRBV5-1 with TRBJ2-7; D may be TRBD1 (5 bases). From germline, CDR1 is SGHRS and CDR2 YFSETQ. The CDR3 consists of 15 residues. Trimming removed 0 bases at V and 0 bases at J, with 10 bases between. CDR3 bases: TGCGCCAGCAGCTTGGGGGGCCAAAGCTCCTACGAGCAGTACTTC. This gives the protein CASSLGGQSSYEQYF.

The chain uses TRBV7-2 and TRBJ1-1; D ambiguous. Per the germline V gene, CDR1 is SGHTA and CDR2 is FQGNSA. Trimming took off 1 base at V and 4 bases at J, with 10 bases between the two ends. This CDR3 is built from 14 residues. Here the CDR3 reads CASSLGRGFTEAFF. CDR3 bases: TGTGCCAGCAGCTTAGGGAGAGGTTTCACTGAAGCTTTCTTT.

The chain couples TRBV10-3 to TRBJ2-7, with a possible D match to TRBD1 (6 bases). Trimming took 3 bases from V and 6 from J, leaving 15 bases between them. The length of the CDR3 is 14 residues. CDR1 is ENHRY and CDR2 is SYGVKD in the germline V gene. The CDR3 loop is CAISDHLRGIEQYF. CDR3 coding DNA: TGTGCCATCAGTGATCACCTCAGGGGTATCGAGCAGTACTTC.

This clone has more than one count but fewer than ten. This rearrangement joins TRBV6-1 to TRBJ2-3; D remains unclear. Trimming stripped 0 bases from V and 8 bases from J, with 9 bases between. Germline CDR1 and CDR2: MNHNS and SASEGT. The CDR3 extends over 13 amino acids. The chain's CDR3 is CASSEASGVTQYF. Written as DNA, the CDR3 is TGTGCCAGCAGTGAAGCGTCAGGCGTTACGCAGTATTTT.

This chain joins TRBV9 and TRBJ2-7, with 8 bases aligning to TRBD1. Germline loops: CDR1 SGDLS, CDR2 YYNGEE. V shed 0 bases, J shed 2 bases, and the junction held 13 bases outside the gene matches. The CDR3 sequence is 18 residues long. CDR3 in amino acids: CASSVGLGDRFITYEQYF. CDR3 sequence (DNA): TGTGCCAGCAGCGTAGGATTGGGGGACAGGTTCATCACCTACGAGCAGTACTTC.

The chain has TRBV7-8 and TRBJ2-5; D is undetermined. CDR3 length: 12 amino acids. Germline lookup yields CDR1 SGHVS and CDR2 FQNEAQ. V dropped 5 bases and J dropped 5 bases, with 9 bases sitting between them. The CDR3 is CASSPSRETQYF. The CDR3 DNA sequence: TGTGCCAGCAGCCCCTCTCGGGAGACCCAGTACTTC.

The rearrangement uses TRBV6-5 and TRBJ2-1, with 11 bases lining up with TRBD2. Germline V gene data show CDR1 as MNHEY and CDR2 as SVGAGI. The CDR3 is 15 residues long. The V gene end was trimmed by 6 bases and the J gene end by 8 bases; junction bases not matched to a gene: 9. Written as DNA, the CDR3 is TGTGCCAGCAGGAGCCTAGCGGGGGGAGGGGATGAGCAGTTCTTC. It translates to CASRSLAGGGDEQFF.

The chain links TRBV5-1 to TRBJ2-1, with 7 bases fitting TRBD2. The ends lost 9 bases at V and 4 bases at J; junction bases unmatched: 10. The germline CDR1 and CDR2 sequences are SGHRS and YFSETQ. The CDR3 runs to 14 residues. The CDR3 sequence is CATQTSPSYNEQFF. The CDR3 region has the DNA TGCGCCACCCAGACTAGCCCTAGTTACAATGAGCAGTTCTTC.

This clone was detected once. This chain uses TRBV11-2 with TRBJ1-3; D gene unclear. V was shortened by 7 bases and J by 0 bases, with 13 bases between the two germline ends. The CDR3 runs 15 residues. Germline V gene lookup returns CDR1 SGHAT and CDR2 FQNNGV. The CDR3 protein is CASTKMALSGNTIYF. DNA for the CDR3: TGTGCCAGCACGAAGATGGCCCTCTCTGGAAACACCATATATTTT.

The chain has TRBV6-4 and TRBJ2-1, with D maybe TRBD1 (5 bases). Germline V gene sequence: CDR1 MRHNA, CDR2 SNTAGT. This CDR3 comprises 15 residues. Trimming removed 5 bases at V and 7 bases at J, with 18 bases between. The CDR3 DNA sequence: TGTGCCAGCAGTAGCAGGGTGATGTCTATTAATGAGCAGTTCTTC. Protein product: CASSSRVMSINEQFF.

J is TRBJ1-2 and V is TRBV28; D is perhaps TRBD1 (5 bases). V was clipped by 5 bases and J by 2 bases, with 18 bases between them. Germline V gene sequence: CDR1 MDHEN, CDR2 SYDVKM. The CDR3 has 16 residues. This chain's CDR3 is CASSANGRAGNYGYTF. The CDR3 region has the DNA TGTGCCAGCAGTGCAAATGGCAGGGCCGGAAACTATGGCTACACCTTC.

In DNA, the CDR3 is TGTGCCAGCAGTGAAACCCACAGAGCTTACGAGCAGTACTTC. This translates into CASSETHRAYEQYF. This chain connects TRBV6-1 to TRBJ2-7; D unresolved. This CDR3 is 14 amino acids long. Trimming removed 2 bases from V and 4 bases from J, with 12 bases in between. Germline values: CDR1 MNHNS, CDR2 SASEGT.

The chain has TRBV11-2 and TRBJ2-1, with 7 bases aligning to TRBD2. Germline CDR1 is SGHAT and CDR2 is FQNNGV. This CDR3 is built from 15 residues. After removal of 3 bases from V and 2 bases from J, the junction contained 4 bases not matched to a gene. The CDR3 coding sequence is TGTGCCAGCAGCTTTGGGGGGGACCCCTACAATGAGCAGTTCTTC. It is translated as CASSFGGDPYNEQFF.

This chain connects TRBV29-1 to TRBJ1-5, with a possible D match to TRBD1 (5 bases). CDR1 and CDR2 (germline): SQVTM, ANQGSEA. Between the trimmed V and J ends, which lost 6 bases and 0 bases, there was a span of 9 bases. The CDR3 totals 13 residues. CDR3 DNA sequence: TGCAGCGTCTTAGGGGATAGCAATCAGCCCCAGCATTTT. Its protein is CSVLGDSNQPQHF.

The rearrangement uses TRBV12-5 and TRBJ2-1; D unresolved. Between the trimmed V and J ends, which lost 2 bases and 8 bases, there was a span of 13 bases. The CDR3 is made up of 14 amino acids. Germline V gene lookup returns CDR1 LGHNT and CDR2 FRNRAP. The CDR3 DNA is TGTGCTAGTGGTTTGACCCCAGCGATCGATGAGCAGTTCTTC. It specifies CASGLTPAIDEQFF.

This clone was counted at least ten times. The rearrangement uses TRBV5-6 and TRBJ1-5; 9 nucleotides line up with TRBD1. The CDR3 length is 14 residues. The ends lost 5 bases at V and 4 bases at J; junction bases unmatched: 4. Germline V gives CDR1 SGHDT, CDR2 YYEEEE. The CDR3 spells CASSYGTGNQPQHF. Written as DNA, the CDR3 is TGTGCCAGCAGTTACGGGACAGGGAATCAGCCCCAGCATTTT.

The chain is built from TRBV27 and TRBJ2-7; D remains ambiguous. Trimming removed 4 bases from V and 6 bases from J, with 16 bases in between. This CDR3 contains 14 residues. Germline-derived CDR1 and CDR2 are MNHEY and SMNVEV (reference sequence). The CDR3 region has the DNA TGTGCCAGCAGTTCTCCTAGACCGTCCCGCGAGCAGTACTTC. Residues: CASSSPRPSREQYF.

The V gene is TRBV4-3, the J gene TRBJ1-4, with 9 positions matching TRBD1. With 4 bases clipped from V and 8 bases from J, the junction kept 5 bases outside the gene matches. This CDR3 has 14 residues. CDR1 is LGHNA and CDR2 is YSLEER in the germline V gene. Here the CDR3 DNA reads TGCGCCAGCAGCCTGGGACAGGGTCAAGAAAAACTGTTTTTT. It translates to CASSLGQGQEKLFF.

V and J are TRBV18 and TRBJ2-3, with D unresolved. CDR3 length equals 15 residues. Between the trimmed V and J ends, which lost 2 bases and 6 bases, there was a span of 15 bases. CDR1 is KGHSH and CDR2 is LQKENI in the germline V gene. The CDR3 DNA is TGTGCCAGCTCACCAAAGAGACTGGAAATGGATACGCAGTATTTT. It specifies CASSPKRLEMDTQYF. Using reference TRBV18 and TRBJ2-3 for the parts outside the CDR3, the full variable domain is NAGVMQNPRHLVRRRGQEARLRCSPMKGHSHVYWYRQLPEEGLKFMVYLQKENIIDESGMPKERFSAEFPKEGPSILRIQQVVRGDSAAYFCASSPKRLEMDTQYFGPGTRLTVL.

This clone was detected only once. V gene TRBV29-1 combines with J gene TRBJ2-7, with D perhaps matching TRBD2 (6 bases). The CDR3 sequence is 12 residues long. The V and J ends lost 5 bases and 6 bases respectively, with 14 bases between them. Per the germline V gene, CDR1 is SQVTM and CDR2 is ANQGSEA. CDR3 in amino acids: CSVSEGSGEQYF. The CDR3 nucleotides read TGCAGCGTTTCGGAGGGGTCGGGCGAGCAGTACTTC.